A selection of T cell receptor beta chains follows, all from one sample in a study of blood T cell repertoires in COVID-19. Method: immunoSEQ multiplex PCR; TCRdb's copy keeps in-frame clones and lacks some. The table has roughly 250,000 clones, about 90% seen once. Sequenced: peripheral blood. These receptors all stem from a woman aged 40-49 years with acute or convalescent COVID-19. The CDR3 runs from the conserved cysteine through the conserved F or W. D genes are given only for firm matches. Size is stated for part of the rows, as once, few or many counts, or as a class when the clone is expanded.

CDR3 DNA	CDR3 protein	J gene	clone size	V gene	D gene
TGCGCCAGCAGCCACTCCCGGGGTGCTAGCGGGGAAGAGACCCAGTACTTC	CASSHSRGASGEETQYF	TRBJ2-5	-	TRBV4-1	TRBD2
TGTGCCAGCAGCGCACAGGGGGTCACTGAAGCTTTCTTT	CASSAQGVTEAFF	TRBJ1-1	-	TRBV3-1/TRBV3-2	TRBD1
TGTGCCAGCAGCCGCGACAGGCCATACACCGGGGAGCTGTTTTTT	CASSRDRPYTGELFF	TRBJ2-2	-	TRBV3-1/TRBV3-2	-
TGTGCCAGCAGCTTAATTCGGGGAATCGAGACCCAGTACTTC	CASSLIRGIETQYF	TRBJ2-5	-	TRBV7-2	-
TGTGCCACCCTAGCGGGGGGACATACGCAGTATTTT	CATLAGGHTQYF	TRBJ2-3	-	TRBV4-2	TRBD2
TGTGCCAGCAGCCAAGAATGGACACCTAATGAAAAACTGTTTTTT	CASSQEWTPNEKLFF	TRBJ1-4	-	TRBV3-1/TRBV3-2	-
TGCGCCAGCAGCTTGGTAGGGGCGCGAGGGGGTGAAGCTTTCTTT	CASSLVGARGGEAFF	TRBJ1-1	-	TRBV5-1	-
TGTGCCACCAGCAGAGATACAGGGGGCTCACCCCTCCACTTT	CATSRDTGGSPLHF	TRBJ1-6	-	TRBV15	TRBD1
TGTGCCAGCAGTTACGGACAGGCCTCCCGCAGCTACACCTTC	CASSYGQASRSYTF	TRBJ1-2	-	TRBV6-5	TRBD1
TGTGCCAGCAGTGAAGGTGGAGGGGGCTCACCCCTCCACTTT	CASSEGGGGSPLHF	TRBJ1-6	few	TRBV6-1	TRBD1
TGCAGCACCTCTAGGACAGGAGAGGGTGGCTACACCTTC	CSTSRTGEGGYTF	TRBJ1-2	-	TRBV29-1	TRBD1
TGTGCCAGCAGTTACGGGAGCAGCCTCAATGAGCAGTTCTTC	CASSYGSSLNEQFF	TRBJ2-1	once	TRBV6-5	-
TGTGCCTGGACCCGGGACAGGAAAGCTTTCTTT	CAWTRDRKAFF	TRBJ1-1	-	TRBV30	TRBD1
TGTGCCAGCAGCCGAGTGTGGGGCACAGATATGAACACTGAAGCTTTCTTT	CASSRVWGTDMNTEAFF	TRBJ1-1	once	TRBV3-1/TRBV3-2	-
TGCGCCAGCAGCAGGGAGAGGACAGCGCCAGACTATGGCTACACCTTC	CASSRERTAPDYGYTF	TRBJ1-2	-	TRBV4-1	-
TGTGCCAGCAGCCAATCGTCGGGACTAGCGGGTGAGCAGTTCTTC	CASSQSSGLAGEQFF	TRBJ2-1	-	TRBV3-1/TRBV3-2	TRBD2
TGCGCCAGCAGCCAACCCCTTAGGACATCCCGTGGCTACACCTTC	CASSQPLRTSRGYTF	TRBJ1-2	once	TRBV4-1	-
TGTGCCAGCAGTGAACCAGGGAGGATCCCTAACTATGGCTACACCTTC	CASSEPGRIPNYGYTF	TRBJ1-2	-	TRBV2	-
TGTGCCAGCAGCCAAAACCTTGGACTAGCGGATACCCCAGATACGCAGTATTTT	CASSQNLGLADTPDTQYF	TRBJ2-3	once	TRBV14	TRBD2
TGTGCCAGCAGCCAGGTGACAGGGAGAGCTTTCTTT	CASSQVTGRAFF	TRBJ1-1	-	TRBV3-1/TRBV3-2	TRBD1
TGCGCCAGCAGCAGACGCGGGGGGCGGAACACCGGGGAGCTGTTTTTT	CASSRRGGRNTGELFF	TRBJ2-2	-	TRBV5-1	TRBD2
TGTGCCAGCAGCAAACAGAATAGCTACAATGAGCAGTTCTTC	CASSKQNSYNEQFF	TRBJ2-1	-	TRBV2	-
TGTGCCAGCTCACCAAAGACTAGCGGGACTCCCAATGAGCAGTTCTTC	CASSPKTSGTPNEQFF	TRBJ2-1	-	TRBV18	TRBD2
TGTGCCAGCAGGGGGACGCGGGACAGGGACGTGAAGGGTGGCTACACCTTC	CASRGTRDRDVKGGYTF	TRBJ1-2	-	TRBV11-2	TRBD1
TGTGCCAGCTCACCTAACAGGCCTACCGGGGAGCTGTTTTTT	CASSPNRPTGELFF	TRBJ2-2	-	TRBV18	-
TGTGCCAGCGCTAGCGGGGGGTTAACAGATACGCAGTATTTT	CASASGGLTDTQYF	TRBJ2-3	-	TRBV7-9	TRBD2
TGTGCCAGTACCCAGGACAGGGTGAACACTGAAGCTTTCTTT	CASTQDRVNTEAFF	TRBJ1-1	-	TRBV19	TRBD1
TGTGCCAGCAGCTCGGGACAGGGAAACTATGGCTACACCTTC	CASSSGQGNYGYTF	TRBJ1-2	once	TRBV2	TRBD1
TGTGCCAGCAGCTCCAGGGGATCGAACACCGGGGAGCTGTTTTTT	CASSSRGSNTGELFF	TRBJ2-2	-	TRBV7-3	-
TGTGCCAGCAGCTCATACTCCCACTCTGGAAACACCATATATTTT	CASSSYSHSGNTIYF	TRBJ1-3	-	TRBV11-2	-
TGTGCCAGCTCACCAGAGGACAGGGCGAATGGCTACACCTTC	CASSPEDRANGYTF	TRBJ1-2	-	TRBV18	TRBD1
TGTGCCAGAAGAGCGCGTTCCCAGGGCCATCAGCCCCAGCATTTT	CARRARSQGHQPQHF	TRBJ1-5	-	TRBV5-3	-
TGTGCCAGCAGCGTAGGAGGGAGTCAGCCCCAGCATTTT	CASSVGGSQPQHF	TRBJ1-5	few	TRBV9	-
TGCGCCAGCAGCCAAGGGCAGGGGGGTCCTGAAGCTTTCTTT	CASSQGQGGPEAFF	TRBJ1-1	-	TRBV4-1	TRBD1
TGCGCCAGCAGCTTGCTACAGGGCGCCTACAATGAGCAGTTCTTC	CASSLLQGAYNEQFF	TRBJ2-1	-	TRBV5-1	-
TGTGCCAGCAGTGCCGAACTTTTTAATCAGCCCCAGCATTTT	CASSAELFNQPQHF	TRBJ1-5	-	TRBV2	-
TGTGCTAGTGGTTTGGGGGACAGGGTAGTGGGAGAGACCCAGTACTTC	CASGLGDRVVGETQYF	TRBJ2-5	-	TRBV12-5	TRBD1
TGCGCCAGCTCTCAGGGTTCTGGAAACACCATATATTTT	CASSQGSGNTIYF	TRBJ1-3	-	TRBV5-1	-
TGCGCCAGCAGCTTGGGGCGCTCAGGGGGCACTGAAGCTTTCTTT	CASSLGRSGGTEAFF	TRBJ1-1	-	TRBV5-1	TRBD1